The sequence of this TCR beta chain was determined in a study of neurological immune-mediated disorders. Study-level findings and limits: HTLV-1-associated myelopathy led in TCR clonal expansion, while multiple sclerosis ranked lowest, below healthy controls.

The CDR3 covers 14 residues. V dropped 5 bases and J dropped 4; count of bases not matched to a gene: 5. The cDNA was synthesized by 5'RACE incorporating 10-nucleotide random UMIs. Using its own MiXCR run on the 5' RACE reads, TCRdb lists one record per CDR3 protein. Found here are tens of thousands of distinct CDR3 sequences, over 8% of them singletons; the top ten hold about 1.6%. The sample's time point: longitudinal time-point 1 (baseline). The group of healthy controls was made up of people who were blood bank volunteers in Maryland, USA. This clonotype occurred many times. Antigen specificity is unknown.

The chain recombines TRBV12-3 or TRBV12-4 with TRBJ2-5; 9 positions agree with TRBD2. The source of this sequence is a woman in her thirties or forties in good health. Source material: PBMCs. Written as DNA, the CDR3 is TGTGCCAGCAGTACTCGAGCGGGAGGAGAGACCCAGTACTTC. Translation: CASSTRAGGETQYF.